The 16 T cell receptor beta chains presented below share a single source sample, sequenced in a study of OX40 agonist ivuxolimab in advanced cancers. TCRdb's copy holds only in-frame clones and misses some; the assay was immunoSEQ multiplex PCR. The repertoire consists of 50,000 to 65,000 clones, with around 93% occurring once and the leading ten covering approximately 8.3%. The sequencing here drew on CD4+ or CD8+ T cells sorted from blood, taken in a trial of the OX40 agonist ivuxolimab. These receptors all stem from an adult with an advanced solid tumor such as melanoma, head and neck, liver or kidney cancer.

This chain links TRBV4-3 with TRBJ2-5; D gene ambiguous. The J call is in doubt because the DNA end fits TRBJ2-7 better. The CDR3 runs 14 residues. CDR1 is LGHNA, CDR2 YSLEER, per germline. This CDR3 reads CASSPRPGSYEQYF. In DNA form, the CDR3 reads TGCGCCAGCAGCCCGCGGCCAGGCTCCTACGAGCAGTACTTC.

The rearrangement joins TRBV9 to TRBJ1-2; D possibly corresponds to TRBD1 (5 bases). CDR3 length: 16 residues. Germline V gene lookup returns CDR1 SGDLS and CDR2 YYNGEE. Trimming cost V 2 bases and J 3 bases, with 17 bases left between them. CDR3 amino acids: CASSVGVGVLDYGYTF. In nucleotides, the CDR3 is TGTGCCAGCAGCGTTGGGGTGGGGGTATTGGACTATGGCTACACCTTC.

The chain combines TRBV9 with TRBJ2-5; maybe TRBD1 (6 bases). Germline CDR1 reads SGDLS; CDR2 reads YYNGEE. CDR3 length: 16 amino acids. The V and J ends lost 0 bases and 1 base respectively, with 13 bases between them. The CDR3 bases are TGTGCCAGCAGCGTAGTAGGGGGTTTAGGCCAAGAGACCCAGTACTTC. Protein sequence: CASSVVGGLGQETQYF.

The rearrangement joins TRBV28 to TRBJ2-1; 11 nucleotides agree with TRBD2. V shed 6 bases, J shed 6 bases, and the junction held 10 bases outside the gene matches. The CDR3 has 16 residues. CDR1 is MDHEN, CDR2 SYDVKM, per germline. This CDR3 reads CASREWVTSGINEQFF. The CDR3 nucleotides are TGTGCCAGCAGGGAATGGGTGACTAGCGGGATCAATGAGCAGTTCTTC. Full variable domain (missing parts from reference TRBV28 and TRBJ2-1): DVKVTQSSRYLVKRTGEKVFLECVQDMDHENMFWYRQDPGLGLRLIYFSYDVKMKEKGDIPEGYSVSREKKERFSLILESASTNQTSMYLCASREWVTSGINEQFFGPGTRLTVL.

This chain joins TRBV5-1 and TRBJ2-1; 8 bases map to TRBD1. V lost 6 bases, J lost 9 bases, and 5 bases stayed unmatched. This CDR3 is 12 amino acids long. CDR1 and CDR2 (germline): SGHRS, YFSETQ. As DNA, the CDR3 is TGCGCCAGCACCTTTACAGGGGGTGAGCAGTTCTTC. Translation gives CASTFTGGEQFF.

The rearrangement uses TRBV27 and TRBJ1-1, with D maybe TRBD1 (6 bases). There are 15 residues in the CDR3. Per germline, CDR1 MNHEY and CDR2 SMNVEV (reference sequence). Trimming pared 4 bases from V and 9 bases from J, leaving 21 bases between. Written as DNA, the CDR3 is TGTGCCAGCAGTTCTCCCTTTCGACAGGAGATAAAAGCTTTCTTT. It specifies CASSSPFRQEIKAFF.

This rearrangement joins TRBV27 to TRBJ2-1; D is possibly TRBD2 (5 bases). The CDR3 has 13 residues. Trimming removed 3 bases from V and 5 bases from J, with 8 bases in between. Germline loops: CDR1 MNHEY, CDR2 SMNVEV (reference sequence). The CDR3 DNA follows: TGTGCCAGCAGTTTCATCGGGGACAATGAGCAGTTCTTC. This encodes CASSFIGDNEQFF.

The chain is built from TRBV5-1 and TRBJ1-2; D is uncertain. CDR1 and CDR2 (germline): SGHRS, YFSETQ. Trimming stripped 0 bases from V and 2 bases from J, with 8 bases between. The CDR3 sequence is 14 residues long. CDR3 loop: CASSLGETNYGYTF. The CDR3 DNA is TGCGCCAGCAGCTTGGGGGAAACAAACTATGGCTACACCTTC.

The rearrangement uses TRBV27 and TRBJ2-2, with 9 positions matching TRBD1. V trimming: 6 bases; J trimming: 6 bases; junction bases outside the gene matches: 11. CDR1 is MNHEY and CDR2 is SMNVEV in the germline V gene (reference sequence). This CDR3 comprises 16 residues. The CDR3 nucleotides are TGTGCCAGCAGGTCTTCGGGACAGGGTGTATCCGGGGAGCTGTTTTTT. This translates into CASRSSGQGVSGELFF.

This rearrangement joins TRBV7-8 to TRBJ2-7; D might be TRBD2 (6 bases). CDR1 and CDR2 from the germline V gene are SGHVS and FQNEAQ. The V and J ends lost 3 bases and 2 bases respectively, with 14 bases between them. The CDR3 totals 15 residues. CDR3 coding DNA: TGTGCCAGCAGCTTGCCGGGAGCGCCAACCTACGAGCAGTACTTC. Its protein is CASSLPGAPTYEQYF.

This chain uses TRBV28 with TRBJ1-5, with 7 bases matching TRBD1. V dropped 5 bases and J dropped 7; count of bases not matched to a gene: 8. Germline V gives CDR1 MDHEN, CDR2 SYDVKM. The CDR3 sequence is 14 residues long. The DNA for the CDR3 is TGTGCCAGCAGTCCAAGACAGGGTTGGCAGCCCCAGCATTTT. It codes for CASSPRQGWQPQHF.

This clone was counted between two and nine times. V gene TRBV4-1 combines with J gene TRBJ1-1; D remains ambiguous. The germline gives CDR1 MGHRA, CDR2 YSYEKL. V gave up 2 bases and J gave up 1 base, with 11 bases separating them. The CDR3 loop spans 15 amino acids. This chain's CDR3 is CASSQKRTENTEAFF. The CDR3 coding sequence is TGCGCCAGCAGCCAAAAACGGACTGAGAACACTGAAGCTTTCTTT.

V usage is TRBV6-4 and J usage is TRBJ1-5; 7 nucleotides match TRBD1. Germline trimming cut 2 bases from V and 7 bases from J; bases unmatched to any gene: 5. The length of the CDR3 is 14 residues. Germline-derived CDR1 and CDR2 are MRHNA and SNTAGT. The CDR3 loop reads CASSDEGARQPQHF. The DNA of the CDR3 is TGTGCCAGCAGTGACGAGGGGGCGCGGCAGCCCCAGCATTTT.

The J gene is TRBJ1-2, the V gene TRBV6-4, with D tentatively TRBD1 (5 bases). The CDR3 runs to 17 residues. The germline CDR1 and CDR2 sequences are MRHNA and SNTAGT. V lost 2 bases, J lost 4 bases, and 20 bases lay in between. The CDR3 sequence: CASSDEYGRGAGYGYTF. The CDR3 DNA sequence: TGTGCCAGCAGTGACGAATACGGGAGGGGCGCGGGCTATGGCTACACCTTC.

This sequence joins TRBV19 and TRBJ2-1; D gene ambiguous. From germline, CDR1 is LNHDA and CDR2 SQIVND (reference sequence). Trimming took off 3 bases at V and 6 bases at J, with 15 bases between the two ends. CDR3 length: 15 residues. CDR3 nucleotide sequence: TGTGCCAGTAGTATTAGCTTTTACCCAACCAATGAGCAGTTCTTC. As protein: CASSISFYPTNEQFF.

This chain uses TRBV9 with TRBJ2-1, with a possible D match to TRBD1 (6 bases). Germline V gene lookup returns CDR1 SGDLS and CDR2 YYNGEE. This CDR3 is built from 13 residues. The V end was cut by 4 bases, the J end by 10 bases, with 15 bases between. The CDR3 loop reads CASSPGAVPEQFF. The CDR3 DNA reads TGTGCCAGCAGCCCAGGGGCAGTGCCCGAGCAGTTCTTC.